This record covers a single T cell receptor (beta chain). This clonotype showed up many times. Its antigen has not been determined. One base away there is no much larger clone; base qualities are not given. These data come from a study (dated by TCRdb to about 2016). The CDR3, from cysteine to phenylalanine, totals 14 residues. Only the CDR3 region is kept as DNA, spanning 42 bases read in frame from base 1. The germline V gene gives CDR1 as WSHSY and CDR2 as SAAADI. The germline V and J ends show losses of 6 bases and 3 bases respectively, and no gene match explains 7 bases of the junction. The library came from RT-PCR. The instrument given in TCRdb is Illumina MiSeq. TCRdb redid the processing of the public reads, applying fastp at Q25 and MiXCR, and retained in-frame beta chains. Every CDR3 protein is listed once, alongside the most common genes and DNA of its rows. The sample records about 680,000 distinct CDR3 sequences, 12% to 15% of which are singletons. About 3.9% of the sample is in the top ten clones.

The sequencing input was memory CD4+ T cells from blood. The clonotype originates from a female donor in good health, serving as a healthy control. The chain was built from TRBV10-2 and TRBJ1-1, and TRBD1 aligns with 7 junction nucleotides. The DNA sequence reads TGCGCCAGCAGCAGACAGGGTCGGGACACTGAAGCTTTCTTT. Its amino acids are CASSRQGRDTEAFF.